Listed here is a single TCR beta chain. The data were taken from a study of diagnostic markers for celiac disease. There are 17 residues in the CDR3. CDR1 and CDR2 from the germline V gene are MDHEN and SYDVKM. TCRdb reprocessed the reads, keeping one entry per CDR3 protein, no DNA. The sample spans several thousand distinct CDR3 sequences; the ten largest clones claim 9% to 10%. Source material: either unsorted cells or a sorted T cell fraction (not recorded which). The chain recombines TRBV28 with TRBJ2-7; the TCRdb call, TRBD2, lacks DNA for checking. This sequence originates from a human donor. This table probably holds off-target reads from a library built for another chain. CDR3 sequence reads: CASSLLTLRGVSYEQYF. Based on the CDR3 plus reference TRBV28 and TRBJ2-7, the full variable domain is DVKVTQSSRYLVKRTGEKVFLECVQDMDHENMFWYRQDPGLGLRLIYFSYDVKMKEKGDIPEGYSVSREKKERFSLILESASTNQTSMYLCASSLLTLRGVSYEQYFGPGTRLTVT.